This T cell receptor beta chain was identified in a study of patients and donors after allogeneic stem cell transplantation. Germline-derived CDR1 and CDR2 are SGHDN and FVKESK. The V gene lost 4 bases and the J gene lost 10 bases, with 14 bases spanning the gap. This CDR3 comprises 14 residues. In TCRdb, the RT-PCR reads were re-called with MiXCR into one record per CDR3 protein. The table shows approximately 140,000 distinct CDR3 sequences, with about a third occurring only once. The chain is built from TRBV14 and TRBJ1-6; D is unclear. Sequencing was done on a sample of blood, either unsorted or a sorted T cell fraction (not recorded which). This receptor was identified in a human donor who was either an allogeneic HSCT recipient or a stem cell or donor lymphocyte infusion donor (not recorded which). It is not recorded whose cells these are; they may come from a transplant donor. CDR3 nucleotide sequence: TGTGCCAGCAGCCCTCTCCGGGCTGGATCACCCCTCCACTTT. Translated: CASSPLRAGSPLHF.